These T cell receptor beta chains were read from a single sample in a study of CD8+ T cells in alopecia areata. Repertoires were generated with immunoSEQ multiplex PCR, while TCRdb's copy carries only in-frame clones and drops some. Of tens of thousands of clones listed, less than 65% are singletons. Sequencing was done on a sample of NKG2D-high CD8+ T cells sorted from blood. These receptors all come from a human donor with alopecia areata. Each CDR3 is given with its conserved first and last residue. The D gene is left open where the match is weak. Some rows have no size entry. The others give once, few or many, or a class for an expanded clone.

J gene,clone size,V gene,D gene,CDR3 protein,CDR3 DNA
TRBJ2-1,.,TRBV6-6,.,CASSSQIDEQFF,TGTGCCAGCAGCTCCCAAATTGATGAGCAGTTCTTC
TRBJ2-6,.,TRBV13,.,CASSLGWGYSGANVLTF,TGTGCCAGCAGCTTAGGCTGGGGGTACTCTGGGGCCAACGTCCTGACTTTC
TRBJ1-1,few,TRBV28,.,CASSAGSREAEAFF,TGTGCCAGCAGTGCAGGGTCTCGGGAGGCTGAAGCTTTCTTT
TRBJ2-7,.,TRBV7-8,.,CASSSRLYEQYF,TGTGCCAGCAGCTCTCGTCTCTACGAGCAGTACTTC
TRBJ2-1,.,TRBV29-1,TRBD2,CSVEVYSGNSYNEQFF,TGCAGCGTTGAAGTTTATAGCGGGAACTCCTACAATGAGCAGTTCTTC
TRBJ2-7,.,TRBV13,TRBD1,CASSPPRTGAYEQYF,TGTGCCAGCAGCCCACCCAGGACAGGGGCCTACGAGCAGTACTTC
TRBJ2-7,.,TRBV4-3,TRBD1,CASSQEAPTGVYEQYF,TGCGCCAGCAGCCAAGAGGCCCCTACAGGGGTCTACGAGCAGTACTTC
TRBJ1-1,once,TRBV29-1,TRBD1,CSAEDRGSTEAFF,TGCAGCGCCGAGGACAGGGGGAGCACTGAAGCTTTCTTT
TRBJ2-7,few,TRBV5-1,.,CASSLGGGSYEQYF,TGCGCCAGCAGCTTGGGGGGCGGCAGCTACGAGCAGTACTTC
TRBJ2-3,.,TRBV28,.,CASTEEPRLDTQYF,TGTGCCAGCACGGAGGAGCCTCGGTTAGATACGCAGTATTTT
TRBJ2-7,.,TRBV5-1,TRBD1,CASRPRTGRDYEQYF,TGCGCCAGCAGACCCCGGACAGGGCGAGACTACGAGCAGTACTTC
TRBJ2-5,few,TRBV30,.,CAWRGVADYRETQYF,TGTGCCTGGAGGGGAGTAGCGGACTATCGGGAGACCCAGTACTTC
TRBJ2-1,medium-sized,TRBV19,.,CASTAGPAGEQFF,TGTGCCAGTACCGCGGGACCGGCGGGGGAGCAGTTCTTC
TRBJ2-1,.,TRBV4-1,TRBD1,CASSQGGTGAYNEQFF,TGCGCCAGCAGCCAAGGTGGGACAGGGGCCTACAATGAGCAGTTCTTC
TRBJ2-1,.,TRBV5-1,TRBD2,CASSLDGSGPYNEQFF,TGCGCCAGCAGCTTGGACGGTAGCGGGCCCTACAATGAGCAGTTCTTC
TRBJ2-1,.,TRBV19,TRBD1,CASSYSQGANEQFF,TGTGCCAGTAGTTATAGTCAGGGGGCTAATGAGCAGTTCTTC
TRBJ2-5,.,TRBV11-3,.,CASSSTGGDKETQYF,TGTGCCAGCAGCTCGACGGGCGGGGACAAAGAGACCCAGTACTTC
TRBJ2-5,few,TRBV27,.,CASSFTRTGQETQYF,TGTGCCAGCAGTTTCACTAGAACTGGCCAAGAGACCCAGTACTTC
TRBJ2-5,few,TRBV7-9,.,CASSLVIGYQETQYF,TGTGCCAGCAGCTTAGTTATCGGGTACCAAGAGACCCAGTACTTC
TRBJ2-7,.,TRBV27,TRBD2,CASASSGAGDSGDYEQYF,TGTGCCAGCGCGTCAAGCGGAGCGGGAGATTCGGGCGACTACGAGCAGTACTTC
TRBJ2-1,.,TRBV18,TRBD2,CASSPPTSGGYNEQFF,TGTGCCAGCTCACCACCGACTAGCGGGGGTTACAATGAGCAGTTCTTC
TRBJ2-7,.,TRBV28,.,CASSFWNEQYF,TGTGCCAGCAGTTTTTGGAACGAGCAGTACTTC
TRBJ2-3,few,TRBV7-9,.,CASSFPDEDSTDTQYF,TGTGCCAGCAGCTTTCCCGACGAGGATAGCACAGATACGCAGTATTTT
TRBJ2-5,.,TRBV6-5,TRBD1,CASSYSKGDRQETQYF,TGTGCCAGCAGTTACTCGAAGGGGGACAGGCAAGAGACCCAGTACTTC
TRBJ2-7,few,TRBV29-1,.,CSVEDHRTSTYEQYF,TGCAGCGTTGAAGATCATCGGACAAGCACCTACGAGCAGTACTTC
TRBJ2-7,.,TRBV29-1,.,CSVGTSYEQYF,TGCAGCGTAGGGACGTCCTACGAGCAGTACTTC
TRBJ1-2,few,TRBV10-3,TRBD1,CAISAGRDRVYGYTF,TGTGCCATCAGTGCCGGAAGGGACAGGGTCTATGGCTACACCTTC
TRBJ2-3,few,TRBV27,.,CASSPEGFGDTQYF,TGTGCCAGCAGTCCAGAGGGATTTGGAGATACGCAGTATTTT
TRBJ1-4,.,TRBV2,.,CASSRGTGGVVKEKLFF,TGTGCCAGCAGTAGAGGAACAGGCGGGGTGGTCAAAGAAAAACTGTTTTTT
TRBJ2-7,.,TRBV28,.,CASSLGGPEQYF,TGTGCCAGCAGTTTAGGGGGTCCCGAGCAGTACTTC
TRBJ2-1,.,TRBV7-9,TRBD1,CASSSPVRQGDNEQFF,TGTGCCAGCAGCTCCCCCGTCCGACAGGGCGACAATGAGCAGTTCTTC
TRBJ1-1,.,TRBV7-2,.,CASSLVLTEAFF,TGTGCCAGCAGCTTAGTACTCACTGAAGCTTTCTTT
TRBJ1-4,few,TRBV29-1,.,CSVEGRDEKLFF,TGCAGCGTTGAAGGGCGTGATGAAAAACTGTTTTTT
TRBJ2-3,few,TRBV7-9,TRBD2,CASSHTSGGAIDTQYF,TGTGCCAGCAGCCATACTAGCGGGGGGGCCATAGATACGCAGTATTTT
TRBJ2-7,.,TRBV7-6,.,CASSNQQGVSERYF,TGTGCCAGCAGCAACCAACAGGGAGTTAGCGAGCGGTACTTC
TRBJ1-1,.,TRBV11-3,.,CASSLELNTEAFF,TGTGCCAGCAGCTTAGAACTTAACACTGAAGCTTTCTTT
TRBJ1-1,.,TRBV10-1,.,CASSVGGTEAFF,TGCGCCAGCAGTGTCGGGGGTACTGAAGCTTTCTTT
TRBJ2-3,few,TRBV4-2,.,CASSPIAASTDTQYF,TGTGCCAGCAGCCCCATTGCGGCTAGCACAGATACGCAGTATTTT
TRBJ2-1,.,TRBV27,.,CASKTGSRLGEQFF,TGTGCCAGCAAAACAGGGTCCCGGCTCGGTGAGCAGTTCTTC
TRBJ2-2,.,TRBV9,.,CASSDTTSGELFF,TGTGCCAGCAGCGACACGACATCCGGGGAGCTGTTTTTT
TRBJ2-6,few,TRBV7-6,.,CASSLGVRAGANVLTF,TGTGCCAGCAGCTTAGGAGTTAGGGCTGGGGCCAACGTCCTGACTTTC
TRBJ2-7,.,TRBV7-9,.,CASSLADTYEQYF,TGTGCCAGCAGCTTAGCAGATACCTACGAGCAGTACTTC
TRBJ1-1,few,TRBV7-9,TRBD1,CASSQKTGPNTEAFF,TGTGCCAGCAGCCAGAAGACAGGGCCGAACACTGAAGCTTTCTTT
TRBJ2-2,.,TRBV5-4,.,CASSPGNSGTRITGELFF,TGTGCCAGCAGCCCGGGAAATTCCGGGACGAGGATCACCGGGGAGCTGTTTTTT
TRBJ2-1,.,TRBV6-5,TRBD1,CASSGTAYNEQFF,TGTGCCAGCAGTGGGACAGCCTACAATGAGCAGTTCTTC
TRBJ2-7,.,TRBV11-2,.,CASSLGVSGGNEQYF,TGTGCCAGCAGCTTAGGGGTCTCCGGCGGTAACGAGCAGTACTTC
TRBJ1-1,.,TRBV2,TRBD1,CASREPGTDEAFF,TGTGCCAGCAGGGAACCGGGGACAGATGAAGCTTTCTTT